This record concerns one T cell receptor beta chain sequence. This CDR3 contains 13 residues. Germline loops: CDR1 ENHRY, CDR2 SYGVKD. TCRdb reanalyzed the 5' RACE reads, giving one entry per CDR3 protein sequence and no DNA. The sample data list 300,000 to 450,000 distinct CDR3 sequences. These data originate in a study of T cells expressing NK-cell markers. The specimen was blood T cells: a sorted CD56 or NKG2C T cell subset, CD4+ or CD8+ T cells, or bulk PBMC T cells (not recorded which). The rearrangement joins TRBV10-3 to TRBJ1-5. This clonotype originated in a man aged 18-69 years in good health. CDR3 protein: CAIGQQDNQPQHF.